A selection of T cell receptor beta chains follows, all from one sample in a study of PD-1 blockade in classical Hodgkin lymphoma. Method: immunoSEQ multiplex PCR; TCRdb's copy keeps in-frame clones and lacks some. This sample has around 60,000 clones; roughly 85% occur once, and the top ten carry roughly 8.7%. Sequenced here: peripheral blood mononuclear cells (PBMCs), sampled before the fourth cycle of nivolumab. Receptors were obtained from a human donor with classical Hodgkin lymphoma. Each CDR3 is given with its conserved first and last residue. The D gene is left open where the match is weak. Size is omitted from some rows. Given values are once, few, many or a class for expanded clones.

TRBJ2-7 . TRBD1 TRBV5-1 TGCGCCAGCACTCCAGGGGGACAGTATCCATCCTACGAGCAGTACTTC CASTPGGQYPSYEQYF
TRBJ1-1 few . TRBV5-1 TGCGCCAGCAGCTACAGGGAGAACACTGAAGCTTTCTTT CASSYRENTEAFF
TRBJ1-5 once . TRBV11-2 TGTGCCAGCGCGCAGGGTCCCAATCAGCCCCAGCATTTT CASAQGPNQPQHF
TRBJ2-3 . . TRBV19 TGTGCCAGTAGTATAGGAAGTAACACAGATACGCAGTATTTT CASSIGSNTDTQYF
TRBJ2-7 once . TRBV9 TGTGCCAGCAGCGTAGATGTGGGGCCCCAGCAGTACTTC CASSVDVGPQQYF
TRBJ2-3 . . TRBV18 TGTGCCAACTCGGAGGGAAGCAGGAGCACAGATACGCAGTATTTT CANSEGSRSTDTQYF
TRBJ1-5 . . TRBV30 TGTGCCTGGAGCCTAGACAGTGGATCTCAGCCCCAGCATTTT CAWSLDSGSQPQHF
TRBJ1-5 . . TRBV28 TGTGCCAGCAGTTTAGAGGCAGTCCGAGTTCGGCCCCAGCATTTT CASSLEAVRVRPQHF
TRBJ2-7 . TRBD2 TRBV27 TGTGCCAGCAGTTTATTCCTAGCGGGGGCCTACTACGAGCAGTACTTC CASSLFLAGAYYEQYF
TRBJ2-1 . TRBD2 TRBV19 TGTGCCAGTAACCCCCGGCGGGGGGGCTACAATGAGCAGTTCTTC CASNPRRGGYNEQFF
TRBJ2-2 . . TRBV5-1 TGCGCCAGCAGCTTCCTGACAGCTAACACCGGGGAGCTGTTTTTT CASSFLTANTGELFF
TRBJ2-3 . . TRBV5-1 TGCGCCAGCAGCTCCACCCGACTCGGGACAGATACGCAGTATTTT CASSSTRLGTDTQYF
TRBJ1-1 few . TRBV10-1 TGCGCCAGCACGCAGGGATCGTATACTGAAGCTTTCTTT CASTQGSYTEAFF
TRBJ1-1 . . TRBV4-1 TGCGCCAGCAGCCACTTCGCAGAACAGGACAACACTGAAGCTTTCTTT CASSHFAEQDNTEAFF
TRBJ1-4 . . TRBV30 TGTGCCTGGAGTGTATCTGCGGGTGCGGGCGAAAAACTGTTTTTT CAWSVSAGAGEKLFF
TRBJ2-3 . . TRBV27 TGTGCCAGCAGTTCTGGTATGAGGGTCTATGCAGATACGCAGTATTTT CASSSGMRVYADTQYF
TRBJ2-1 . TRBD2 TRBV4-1 TGCGCCAGCAGCCAGGGAGGGGATCCCAATGAGCAGTTCTTC CASSQGGDPNEQFF
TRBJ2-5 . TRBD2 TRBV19 TGTGCCAGTAGTAAGATTAGCGGGGGGCTACAAGAGACCCAGTACTTC CASSKISGGLQETQYF
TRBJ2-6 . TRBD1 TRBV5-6 TGTGCCAGCAGCCCCAAAGACAGGGGGTTTAGCTCTGGGGCCAACGTCCTGACTTTC CASSPKDRGFSSGANVLTF
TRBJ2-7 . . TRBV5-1 TGCGCCAGCAGCCACGGGAGCAATAGTTACGAGCAGTACTTC CASSHGSNSYEQYF
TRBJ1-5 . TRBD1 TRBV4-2 TGTGCCAGCAGCGGGACAGGGGTCGATCAGCCCCAGCATTTT CASSGTGVDQPQHF
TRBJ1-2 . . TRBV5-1 TGCGCCAGCAGCTTGGGACAGAACTATGGCTACACCTTC CASSLGQNYGYTF
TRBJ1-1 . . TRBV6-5 TGTGCCAGCAATGACAGGATGAACACTGAAGCTTTCTTT CASNDRMNTEAFF
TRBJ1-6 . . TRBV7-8 TGTGCCAGCAGCTTAGTCCAGGGTAATTCACCCCTCCACTTT CASSLVQGNSPLHF
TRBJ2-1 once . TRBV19 TGTGCCAGTAGTCCCCTCAGGGGAGGAAATGAGCAGTTCTTC CASSPLRGGNEQFF
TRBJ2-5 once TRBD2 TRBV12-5 TGTGCTAGTGGCACCCGGACTAGCGAGGGGGAAGAGACCCAGTACTTC CASGTRTSEGEETQYF
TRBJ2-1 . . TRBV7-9 TGTGCCAGCAGCTTCCCAGCGATTCACAATGAGCAGTTCTTC CASSFPAIHNEQFF
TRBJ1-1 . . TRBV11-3 TGTGCCAGCAGCTTAAGTGGTCAACATCCTGAAGCTTTCTTT CASSLSGQHPEAFF
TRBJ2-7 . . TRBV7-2 TGTGCCAGCAGCTTAGCGTCGACCTACGAGCAGTACTTC CASSLASTYEQYF
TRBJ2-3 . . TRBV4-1 TGCGCCAGCAGAGGGGGGGCGACAGATACGCAGTATTTT CASRGGATDTQYF
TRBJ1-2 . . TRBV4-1 TGCGCCAGCAGCCAAGTTGCCAGCGGAGAGGGTGGCTACACCTTC CASSQVASGEGGYTF
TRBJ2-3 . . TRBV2 TGTGCCAGCAGGGCTAGCGTCGACACGCAGTATTTT CASRASVDTQYF
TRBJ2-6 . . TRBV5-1 TGCGCCAGCAACCCAGCCCCCCACGGGGCCAACGTCCTGACTTTC CASNPAPHGANVLTF
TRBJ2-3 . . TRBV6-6 TGTGCCAGCAGTTACCCTCGGGACGAAGATACAGATACGCAGTATTTT CASSYPRDEDTDTQYF
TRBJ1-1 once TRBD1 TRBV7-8 TGTGCCAGCAGCTCTTCAGGGGGTCTACAGAACACTGAAGCTTTCTTT CASSSSGGLQNTEAFF
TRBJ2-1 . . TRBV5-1 TGCGCCAGCAGCTTAACAGACAATGAGCAGTTCTTC CASSLTDNEQFF
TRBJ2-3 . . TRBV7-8 TGTGCCAGCAACTTGGGTGGATACACAGATACGCAGTATTTT CASNLGGYTDTQYF
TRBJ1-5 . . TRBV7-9 TGTGCCAGCAGCCCCCGGGACTCAGGGATGCCCCAGCATTTT CASSPRDSGMPQHF
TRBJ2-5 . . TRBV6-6 TGTGCCAGCAGGTTGGGGGAGACCCAGTACTTC CASRLGETQYF
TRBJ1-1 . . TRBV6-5 TGTGCCAGCAGGGGACGAGACAGATCAGGCGAAGCTTTCTTT CASRGRDRSGEAFF
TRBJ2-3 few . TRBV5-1 TGCGCCAGCAGCTTGCCCCCCCCGGGCACAGATACGCAGTATTTT CASSLPPPGTDTQYF
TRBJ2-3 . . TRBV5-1 TGCGCCAGCAGCCCGCTGGTTACAGATACGCAGTATTTT CASSPLVTDTQYF